A single sample is the source of the 15 T cell receptor beta chains below, sequenced in a study of T-cell memory formation after mild COVID-19. TCRdb re-analysed the 5' RACE reads in MiXCR, keeping a single row per CDR3 protein. The sample has tens of thousands of distinct CDR3 sequences, about 14% seen once. The sample taken for sequencing was PBMCs or a T cell subset sorted from them (not recorded which). Receptors were obtained from a man between 18 and 29 years old who had mild COVID-19 (a few samples of this study predate the infection). Cell type and time point are not known.

CDR3: CASSHVRDSWPQHF. Here the CDR3 DNA reads TGCGCCAGCAGCCATGTGAGGGACTCTTGGCCCCAGCATTTT. The chain carries TRBV4-1 and TRBJ1-5, with D possibly TRBD1 on 5 matching bases. Germline V gives CDR1 MGHRA, CDR2 YSYEKL. This CDR3 has 14 amino acids. Trimming removed 3 bases from V and 9 bases from J, with 15 bases in between.

The chain recombines TRBV5-1 with TRBJ1-6, with D unclear. The CDR3 totals 20 residues. With 0 bases removed from V and 3 bases from J, the gap between germline ends came to 22 bases. CDR1 is SGHRS and CDR2 is YFSETQ in the germline V gene. CDR3 bases: TGCGCCAGCAGCTTGGTCTTCTACAGCCACCGAGTATTCTATAATTCACCCCTCCACTTT. Residues: CASSLVFYSHRVFYNSPLHF.

The V call is TRBV7-2, the J call TRBJ2-3; TRBD2 agrees at 10 bases. The CDR3 is made up of 22 amino acids. V lost 0 bases and J lost 0; bases outside the gene matches: 18. From germline, CDR1 is SGHTA and CDR2 FQGNSA. The CDR3 loop reads CASSLARLAGGSTSPSTDTQYF. Here the CDR3 DNA reads TGTGCCAGCAGCTTAGCGCGATTAGCGGGGGGCTCTACCTCCCCTAGCACAGATACGCAGTATTTT. Together with reference TRBV7-2 and TRBJ2-3, the CDR3 gives the full variable domain: GAGVSQSPSNKVTEKGKDVELRCDPISGHTALYWYRQSLGQGLEFLIYFQGNSAPDKSGLPSDRFSAERTGGSVSTLTIQRTQQEDSAVYLCASSLARLAGGSTSPSTDTQYFGPGTRLTVL.

The chain has TRBV10-3 and TRBJ1-6, with TRBD1 matching 9 bases. The CDR3 is 14 amino acids. The germline V gene has CDR1 ENHRY and CDR2 SYGVKD. Trimming removed 11 bases from V and 10 bases from J; junction bases left unmatched: 12. CDR3 residues: CAAQPGQGTSPLHF. The CDR3 nucleotides are TGTGCCGCCCAACCGGGACAGGGAACATCACCCCTCCACTTT.

This clonotype occurred a few times. V is TRBV5-5 and J is TRBJ2-7; 7 positions match TRBD1. The CDR3 sequence is 14 residues long. Germline V gene lookup returns CDR1 SGHKS and CDR2 YYEKEE (reference sequence). Trimming removed 4 bases from V and 5 bases from J; junction bases left unmatched: 9. The CDR3 loop reads CASSNRGPGDEQYF. For the CDR3, the DNA is TGTGCCAGCAGCAACAGGGGCCCCGGGGACGAGCAGTACTTC.

In its sample, this clonotype was seen a few times. The chain employs TRBV12-5 and TRBJ2-1; possibly TRBD2 for D (6 bases). The CDR3 consists of 15 residues. Per the germline V gene, CDR1 is LGHNT and CDR2 is FRNRAP. The V gene lost 2 bases and the J gene lost 4 bases, with 12 bases spanning the gap. The CDR3 spells CASGLPPEGYNEQFF. CDR3 DNA: TGTGCTAGTGGTTTGCCCCCGGAGGGTTACAATGAGCAGTTCTTC. The full variable domain, completed using reference TRBV12-5 and TRBJ2-1, is DARVTQTPRHKVTEMGQEVTMRCQPILGHNTVFWYRQTMMQGLELLAYFRNRAPLDDSGMPKDRFSAEMPDATLATLKIQPSEPRDSAVYFCASGLPPEGYNEQFFGPGTRLTVL.

The CDR3 region is CASSDRDLGRGDTQYF. The CDR3, as DNA: TGCGCCAGCAGTGATCGGGACTTAGGCCGAGGAGATACGCAGTATTTT. This chain connects TRBV10-1 to TRBJ2-3, with D perhaps TRBD2 (6 bases). The length of the CDR3 is 16 residues. Trimming pared 3 bases from V and 5 bases from J, leaving 18 bases between. Germline V gene sequence: CDR1 WNHNN, CDR2 SYGVQD (reference sequence).

V is TRBV13 and J is TRBJ2-7; TRBD2 matches at 7 bases. The CDR3 contains 15 residues. Germline V gene sequence: CDR1 PRHDT, CDR2 FYEKMQ (reference sequence). The V segment lost 5 bases and the J segment 3 bases; nucleotides outside the gene matches: 10. The DNA for the CDR3 is TGTGCCAGCAGCCCCGGGCCGGGGACTAACTACGAGCAGTACTTC. Translated: CASSPGPGTNYEQYF.

The rearrangement uses TRBV5-6 and TRBJ2-5; 12 bases match TRBD2. CDR1 SGHDT and CDR2 YYEEEE come from the germline V gene. The J segment lost 2 bases and the V segment lost 4 bases, leaving 3 bases of the junction unmatched. The CDR3 has 15 amino acids. CDR3 coding DNA: TGTGCCAGCAGCGGCGGGACTAGCGGGCAAGAGACCCAGTACTTC. Its protein is CASSGGTSGQETQYF.

This clonotype was seen only a few times. This chain uses TRBV7-9 with TRBJ1-5; tentatively, D is TRBD1 (5 bases). Germline V gene sequence: CDR1 SEHNR, CDR2 FQNEAQ (reference sequence). Between the trimmed V and J ends, which lost 1 base and 2 bases, there was a span of 9 bases. This CDR3 spans 15 amino acids. The CDR3 DNA reads as TGTGCCAGCAGCTTAGTGGGGCTACGCAATCAGCCCCAGCATTTT. This sequence encodes CASSLVGLRNQPQHF.

This clonotype was counted at least ten times. The chain joins TRBV15 to TRBJ2-1; TRBD1 matches at 9 bases. The V and J ends lost 3 bases and 6 bases, in that order; junction bases with no gene match: 6. The CDR3 totals 15 residues. The germline V gene encodes CDR1 LNHNV and CDR2 YYDKDF (reference sequence). DNA for the CDR3: TGTGCCACCAGCAGGGGGGACAGGGAGGTCAATGAGCAGTTCTTC. Protein sequence: CATSRGDREVNEQFF. Drawing the rest from reference TRBV15 and TRBJ2-1, the complete variable domain is DAMVIQNPRYQVTQFGKPVTLSCSQTLNHNVMYWYQQKSSQAPKLLFHYYDKDFNNEADTPDNFQSRRPNTSFCFLDIRSPGLGDTAMYLCATSRGDREVNEQFFGPGTRLTVL.

The V gene is TRBV20-1, the J gene TRBJ2-7, with a weak D call TRBD2 (6 bases). The ends were cut back, 0 bases at V and 12 bases at J, with 12 bases in the middle. The germline CDR1 and CDR2 sequences are DFQATT and SNEGSKA (reference sequence). This CDR3 contains 11 residues. The CDR3 bases are TGCAGTGCTAGAGAGGGAGGAGTCGGGTACGTC. Protein sequence: CSAREGGVGYV.

The chain combines TRBV7-9 with TRBJ2-1; D is unclear. The CDR3 length is 12 residues. Germline CDR1 is SEHNR and CDR2 is FQNEAQ (reference sequence). V lost 5 bases and J 10 bases, leaving 12 bases between the germline ends. The CDR3 region has the DNA TGTGCCAGCAGCCGCGCGGACGGAGAGCAGTTCTTC. Translation gives CASSRADGEQFF.

The genes are TRBV7-9 and TRBJ2-7, with 7 bases that match TRBD1. This CDR3 is built from 13 residues. The V segment lost 5 bases and the J segment 2 bases; nucleotides outside the gene matches: 3. Germline V gene lookup returns CDR1 SEHNR and CDR2 FQNEAQ (reference sequence). This chain's CDR3 is CASSRGQTYEQYV. In nucleotides, the CDR3 is TGTGCCAGCAGCCGGGGACAGACCTACGAGCAGTACGTC.

V usage is TRBV23-1 and J usage is TRBJ1-2, with a possible D match to TRBD1 (6 bases). TRBV23-1 is designated an ORF whose function remains uncertain. With 1 base removed from V and 8 bases from J, the gap between germline ends came to 17 bases. The CDR3 is 15 amino acids. In nucleotides, the CDR3 is TGCGCCAGCAGTCAATACCCCCAGGGAAGGGGGGGCTACACCTTC. It encodes CASSQYPQGRGGYTF.